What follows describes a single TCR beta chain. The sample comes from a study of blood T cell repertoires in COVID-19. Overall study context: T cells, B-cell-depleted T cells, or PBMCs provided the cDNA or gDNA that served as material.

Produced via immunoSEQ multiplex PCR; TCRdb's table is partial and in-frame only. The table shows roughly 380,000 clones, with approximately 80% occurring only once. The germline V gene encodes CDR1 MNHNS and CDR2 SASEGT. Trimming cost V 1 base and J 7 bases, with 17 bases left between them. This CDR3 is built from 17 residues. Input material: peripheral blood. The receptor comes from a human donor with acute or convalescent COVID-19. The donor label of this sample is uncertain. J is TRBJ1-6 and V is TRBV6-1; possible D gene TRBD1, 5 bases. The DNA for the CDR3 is TGTGCCAGCAGTGAAGGGACGGCAGGGCGGACGAATTCACCCCTCCACTTT. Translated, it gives CASSEGTAGRTNSPLHF.